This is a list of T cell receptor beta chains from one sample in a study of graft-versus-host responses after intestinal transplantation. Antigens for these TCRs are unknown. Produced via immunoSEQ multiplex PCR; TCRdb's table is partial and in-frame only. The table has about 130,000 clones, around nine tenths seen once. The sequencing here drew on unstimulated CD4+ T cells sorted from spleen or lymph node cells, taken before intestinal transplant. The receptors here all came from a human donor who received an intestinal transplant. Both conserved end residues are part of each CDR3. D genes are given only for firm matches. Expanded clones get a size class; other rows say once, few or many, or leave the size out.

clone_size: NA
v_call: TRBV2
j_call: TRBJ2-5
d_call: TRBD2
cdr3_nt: TGTGCCAGCAGTGAAAGCCCGACTAGCTGGAACCAAGAGACCCAGTACTTC
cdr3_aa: CASSESPTSWNQETQYF

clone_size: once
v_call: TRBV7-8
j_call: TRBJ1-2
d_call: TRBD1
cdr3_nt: TGTGCCAGCAGCCCCGGACAGGGAGAATCTGACTATGGCTACACCTTC
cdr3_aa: CASSPGQGESDYGYTF

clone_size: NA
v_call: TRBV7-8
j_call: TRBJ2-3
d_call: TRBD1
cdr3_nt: TGTGCCAGCAGCCCGCGGACAGGGAGGCACATAGATACGCAGTATTTT
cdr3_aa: CASSPRTGRHIDTQYF

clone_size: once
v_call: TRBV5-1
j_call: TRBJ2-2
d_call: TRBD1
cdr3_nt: TGCGCCAGCAGCCTCGACAGGGGAGGCACCGGGGAGCTGTTTTTT
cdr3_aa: CASSLDRGGTGELFF

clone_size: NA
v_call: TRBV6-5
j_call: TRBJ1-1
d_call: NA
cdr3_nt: TGTGCCAGCAGTGACTACAGGGACCTCCCTGAAGCTTTCTTT
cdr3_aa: CASSDYRDLPEAFF

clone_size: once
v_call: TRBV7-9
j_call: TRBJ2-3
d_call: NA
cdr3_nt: TGTGCCAGCAGCCGACGTACGACGTCCCACACAGATACGCAGTATTTT
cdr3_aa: CASSRRTTSHTDTQYF

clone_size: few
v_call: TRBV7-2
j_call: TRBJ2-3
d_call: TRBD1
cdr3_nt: TGTGCCAGCAGCATGCAGGGGGCCGGGGGTACGCAGTATTTT
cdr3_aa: CASSMQGAGGTQYF

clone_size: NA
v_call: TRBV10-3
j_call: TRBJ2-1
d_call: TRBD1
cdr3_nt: TGTGCCATCAGTGAAGGGGAGGGGACAGGGAAAAATGAGCAGTTCTTC
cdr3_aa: CAISEGEGTGKNEQFF

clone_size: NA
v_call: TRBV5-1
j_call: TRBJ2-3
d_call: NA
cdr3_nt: TGCGCCAGCAGCTTGAGGGCAGATACGCAGTATTTT
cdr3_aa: CASSLRADTQYF

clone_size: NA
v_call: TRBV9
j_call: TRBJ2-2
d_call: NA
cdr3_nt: TGTGCCAGCAGCGTAGGGGGAGGATTTCCCGGGGAGCTGTTTTTT
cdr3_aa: CASSVGGGFPGELFF

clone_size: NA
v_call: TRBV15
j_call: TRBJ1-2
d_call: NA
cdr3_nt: TGTGCCACCAGCAGAGAGGGGGCGCATTTTGATGGCTACACCTTC
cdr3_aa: CATSREGAHFDGYTF

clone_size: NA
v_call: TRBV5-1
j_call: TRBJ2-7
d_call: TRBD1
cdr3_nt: TGCGCCAGCAGCTTGGAGCCGGGACAGACTCTCTACGAGCAGTACTTC
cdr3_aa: CASSLEPGQTLYEQYF

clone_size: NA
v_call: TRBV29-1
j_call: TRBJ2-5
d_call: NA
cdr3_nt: TGCAGCGCCGCGTCGGGTCGGGAGACCCAGTACTTC
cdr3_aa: CSAASGRETQYF

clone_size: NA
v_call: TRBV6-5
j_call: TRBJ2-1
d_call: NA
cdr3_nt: TGTGCCAGCAGTCCCGGGGCAGGGTGGAATGAGCAGTTCTTC
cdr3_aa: CASSPGAGWNEQFF

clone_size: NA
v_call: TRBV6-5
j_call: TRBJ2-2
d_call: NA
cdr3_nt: TGTGCCAGCAGTCAACCGAACACCGGGGAGCTGTTTTTT
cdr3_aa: CASSQPNTGELFF

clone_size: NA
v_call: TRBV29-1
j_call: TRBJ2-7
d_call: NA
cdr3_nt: TGCAGCGTTGTGCGTCCCTATGAGGGACCCACGAGGACTACCTACGAGCAGTACTTC
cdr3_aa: CSVVRPYEGPTRTTYEQYF

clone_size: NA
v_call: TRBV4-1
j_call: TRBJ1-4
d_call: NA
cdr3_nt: TGCGCCAGCAGCCAAGACGGGCATTCCAAGGAAAAACTGTTTTTT
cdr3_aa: CASSQDGHSKEKLFF